The rows below give T cell receptor beta chains drawn from one sample of a study of cytomegalovirus exposure and HLA in healthy donors. Data came from immunoSEQ multiplex PCR; TCRdb stores just in-frame clones and leaves some out. The table includes around 91,000 clones, more than 70% detected once. Material for sequencing was PBMCs. These receptors were collected from a male donor in good health and CMV-seropositive. CDR3s include the opening cysteine and the closing phenylalanine or tryptophan. Fields, in order: J gene, clone size, V gene, D gene, CDR3 DNA, CDR3 protein. A D gene is named only where the DNA matches it firmly. The size of a clone is reported for some rows only, either as once, few or many, or as a class for expanded clones.

j_call: TRBJ2-4
clone_size: few
v_call: TRBV23-1
d_call: TRBD1
cdr3_nt: TGCGCCAGCAGGACAGGGGCCAAAAACATTCAGTACTTC
cdr3_aa: CASRTGAKNIQYF

j_call: TRBJ2-1
clone_size: NA
v_call: TRBV18
d_call: TRBD1
cdr3_nt: TGTGCCAGCTCACCAAGTTTAGGGGGCGCGGGGCAGTTCTTC
cdr3_aa: CASSPSLGGAGQFF

j_call: TRBJ1-1
clone_size: NA
v_call: TRBV7-3
d_call: NA
cdr3_nt: TGTGCCAGCAGCTTAGAGGGGAACACTGAAGCTTTCTTT
cdr3_aa: CASSLEGNTEAFF

j_call: TRBJ2-1
clone_size: NA
v_call: TRBV19
d_call: TRBD2
cdr3_nt: TGTGCCAGTAGTACCGTAGCGGGACCCTACAATGAGCAGTTCTTC
cdr3_aa: CASSTVAGPYNEQFF

j_call: TRBJ2-7
clone_size: NA
v_call: TRBV6-1
d_call: TRBD2
cdr3_nt: TGTGCCAGCATGGGGGGGTTCTACTACGAGCAGTACTTC
cdr3_aa: CASMGGFYYEQYF

j_call: TRBJ2-7
clone_size: NA
v_call: TRBV7-9
d_call: TRBD1
cdr3_nt: TGTGCCAGCAGCCCCGGACAGGGGACCGCCTACGAGCAGTACTTC
cdr3_aa: CASSPGQGTAYEQYF

j_call: TRBJ1-1
clone_size: NA
v_call: TRBV28
d_call: NA
cdr3_nt: TGTGCCAGCAGTTTTCGGGGGTCGCGATATACTGAAGCTTTCTTT
cdr3_aa: CASSFRGSRYTEAFF

j_call: TRBJ1-1
clone_size: NA
v_call: TRBV28
d_call: TRBD1
cdr3_nt: TGTGCCAGCAGAGCGATAGGACAGGGGGCCACTGAAGCTTTCTTT
cdr3_aa: CASRAIGQGATEAFF

j_call: TRBJ2-1
clone_size: NA
v_call: TRBV5-8
d_call: NA
cdr3_nt: TGTGCCAGCAGCCCCGGGGAGGACTCCTACAATGAGCAGTTCTTC
cdr3_aa: CASSPGEDSYNEQFF

j_call: TRBJ2-5
clone_size: NA
v_call: TRBV4-2
d_call: TRBD2
cdr3_nt: TGTGCCAGCAGCCAGGCTATAGCGGGGGGATTCCAAGAGACCCAGTACTTC
cdr3_aa: CASSQAIAGGFQETQYF

j_call: TRBJ2-7
clone_size: NA
v_call: TRBV7-8
d_call: TRBD1
cdr3_nt: TGTGCCAGCAGCCCCCTGGGGCAGGGGGCAAACGAGCAGTACTTC
cdr3_aa: CASSPLGQGANEQYF

j_call: TRBJ2-5
clone_size: NA
v_call: TRBV2
d_call: NA
cdr3_nt: TGTGCCAGCAGTGAATCGGGGTGGCAAGAGACCCAGTACTTC
cdr3_aa: CASSESGWQETQYF

j_call: TRBJ2-1
clone_size: NA
v_call: TRBV27
d_call: NA
cdr3_nt: TGTGCCACCAACGTCAGGGGCAGCAATGAGCAGTTCTTC
cdr3_aa: CATNVRGSNEQFF

j_call: TRBJ2-5
clone_size: NA
v_call: TRBV10-3
d_call: NA
cdr3_nt: TGTGCCATCAGTGAGGAGGGTTGGGAGACCCAGTACTTC
cdr3_aa: CAISEEGWETQYF

j_call: TRBJ2-1
clone_size: few
v_call: TRBV5-6
d_call: TRBD2
cdr3_nt: TGTGCCAGCAGCACGACACTAGCGGGACATGAGCAGTTCTTC
cdr3_aa: CASSTTLAGHEQFF

j_call: TRBJ2-7
clone_size: NA
v_call: TRBV15
d_call: NA
cdr3_nt: TGTGCCACCCGACACCCCCGCCCCAGGGTACTTGCCTACGAGCAGTACTTC
cdr3_aa: CATRHPRPRVLAYEQYF

j_call: TRBJ2-7
clone_size: NA
v_call: TRBV4-2
d_call: TRBD2
cdr3_nt: TGTGCCAGCAGCCAAGGTCTAGCGGAAGGCTACGAGCAGTACTTC
cdr3_aa: CASSQGLAEGYEQYF

j_call: TRBJ2-3
clone_size: NA
v_call: TRBV30
d_call: TRBD2
cdr3_nt: TGTGCCTGGAGTGTAATGCGGGGGGGCACAGATACGCAGTATTTT
cdr3_aa: CAWSVMRGGTDTQYF

j_call: TRBJ2-7
clone_size: NA
v_call: TRBV6-5
d_call: TRBD1
cdr3_nt: TGTGCCAGCAGTTCCCGGACAGGGGATTTCCCCTACGAGCAGTACTTC
cdr3_aa: CASSSRTGDFPYEQYF

j_call: TRBJ2-7
clone_size: NA
v_call: TRBV5-1
d_call: TRBD1
cdr3_nt: TGCGCCAGCAGCATGACAGGGGGCTCCTACGAGCAGTACTTC
cdr3_aa: CASSMTGGSYEQYF

j_call: TRBJ2-5
clone_size: NA
v_call: TRBV9
d_call: NA
cdr3_nt: TGTGCCAGCAGCGTAGGAGGCGGCACCCCCGAAGAGACCCAGTACTTC
cdr3_aa: CASSVGGGTPEETQYF

j_call: TRBJ2-3
clone_size: NA
v_call: TRBV9
d_call: TRBD2
cdr3_nt: TGTGCCAGCAGCGTACCCAACGGAAACAGCGGGGGAAGCACAGATACGCAGTATTTT
cdr3_aa: CASSVPNGNSGGSTDTQYF

j_call: TRBJ2-5
clone_size: once
v_call: TRBV5-1
d_call: NA
cdr3_nt: TGCGCCAGCAGCTTGGCCCTCCACCCAGACACCCTCCAAGAGACCCAGTACTTC
cdr3_aa: CASSLALHPDTLQETQYF

j_call: TRBJ2-6
clone_size: NA
v_call: TRBV4-2
d_call: NA
cdr3_nt: TGTGCCAGCAGCCAAGATGGGAGCAGGGGATTTGCTGGGGCCAACGTCCTGACTTTC
cdr3_aa: CASSQDGSRGFAGANVLTF

j_call: TRBJ2-6
clone_size: few
v_call: TRBV6-1
d_call: TRBD1
cdr3_nt: TGTGCCAGCAGTGGCCCCCTGGGACAGGGACTCTCTGGGGCCAACGTCCTGACTTTC
cdr3_aa: CASSGPLGQGLSGANVLTF

j_call: TRBJ2-1
clone_size: NA
v_call: TRBV7-9
d_call: NA
cdr3_nt: TGTGCCAGCGTCTCCCTAATGGGGGGGCCCAATGAGCAGTTCTTC
cdr3_aa: CASVSLMGGPNEQFF

j_call: TRBJ1-1
clone_size: NA
v_call: TRBV7-9
d_call: TRBD1
cdr3_nt: TGTGCCAGCAGCTCGAAGGACAGGGGACACACTGAAGCTTTCTTT
cdr3_aa: CASSSKDRGHTEAFF

j_call: TRBJ2-2
clone_size: NA
v_call: TRBV7-9
d_call: TRBD2
cdr3_nt: TGTGCCAGCAGTTTGCCGGGACTAGCAAGTGCCGGGGAGCTGTTTTTT
cdr3_aa: CASSLPGLASAGELFF

j_call: TRBJ1-1
clone_size: NA
v_call: TRBV19
d_call: TRBD1
cdr3_nt: TGTGCCAGTAGCAGACCCTACGACAGGGGGGAAGGGCCTGAAGCTTTCTTT
cdr3_aa: CASSRPYDRGEGPEAFF

j_call: TRBJ1-1
clone_size: NA
v_call: TRBV12-5
d_call: TRBD1
cdr3_nt: TGTGCTAGTGGTTTGACGACAGGGAAAGCTTTCTTT
cdr3_aa: CASGLTTGKAFF

j_call: TRBJ1-1
clone_size: NA
v_call: TRBV5-4
d_call: NA
cdr3_nt: TGTGCCAGCAGCTTGGAGTCGGGGAACACTGAAGCTTTCTTT
cdr3_aa: CASSLESGNTEAFF

j_call: TRBJ1-5
clone_size: few
v_call: TRBV10-3
d_call: NA
cdr3_nt: TGTGCCATCAGTGAGTCCCAGTCTCAGCCCCAGCATTTT
cdr3_aa: CAISESQSQPQHF

j_call: TRBJ1-2
clone_size: NA
v_call: TRBV2
d_call: NA
cdr3_nt: TGTGCCAGCAGTGAACGGGTAAACTATGGCTACACCTTC
cdr3_aa: CASSERVNYGYTF

j_call: TRBJ2-1
clone_size: NA
v_call: TRBV6-4
d_call: TRBD1
cdr3_nt: TGTGCCAGCTCAAGGGGGTTGATGCGGCTAACAGGGGCCTCCTACAATGAGCAGTTCTTC
cdr3_aa: CASSRGLMRLTGASYNEQFF

j_call: TRBJ2-2
clone_size: NA
v_call: TRBV5-5
d_call: NA
cdr3_nt: TGTGCCAGCAGCCCGACAGACACCGGGGAGCTGTTTTTT
cdr3_aa: CASSPTDTGELFF

j_call: TRBJ1-1
clone_size: few
v_call: TRBV30
d_call: NA
cdr3_nt: TGTGCCTGGACAGAAGATATGAACACTGAAGCTTTCTTT
cdr3_aa: CAWTEDMNTEAFF

j_call: TRBJ2-1
clone_size: NA
v_call: TRBV6-6
d_call: TRBD2
cdr3_nt: TGTGCCAGCAGTACGACTAGCGGCTCCTACAATGAGCAGTTCTTC
cdr3_aa: CASSTTSGSYNEQFF

j_call: TRBJ1-6
clone_size: NA
v_call: TRBV28
d_call: TRBD1
cdr3_nt: TGTGCCAGCAGCGAGACAGGGGGCTATTCACCCCTCCACTTT
cdr3_aa: CASSETGGYSPLHF

j_call: TRBJ1-1
clone_size: NA
v_call: TRBV11-1
d_call: NA
cdr3_nt: TGTGCCAGCAGCTTAGGTTTTCTACGCGACAGGAACACTGAAGCTTTCTTT
cdr3_aa: CASSLGFLRDRNTEAFF

j_call: TRBJ2-1
clone_size: NA
v_call: TRBV9
d_call: NA
cdr3_nt: TGTGCCAGCAGCGCCGAAGTGGGGATCAGGGTAGGCAATGAGCAGTTCTTC
cdr3_aa: CASSAEVGIRVGNEQFF

j_call: TRBJ2-7
clone_size: NA
v_call: TRBV12-1
d_call: NA
cdr3_nt: TGTGCCAGCAGCTTTGCGCCGAGTTTAGCGGAGGCCTACGAGCAGTACTTC
cdr3_aa: CASSFAPSLAEAYEQYF

j_call: TRBJ1-5
clone_size: NA
v_call: TRBV15
d_call: TRBD1
cdr3_nt: TGTGCCACCAGCCAAGCACCCACAGGGGGCAGCCAGCCCCAGCATTTT
cdr3_aa: CATSQAPTGGSQPQHF

j_call: TRBJ2-3
clone_size: NA
v_call: TRBV27
d_call: NA
cdr3_nt: TGTGCCAGCAGTTTAAAGACTAGCACAGATACGCAGTATTTT
cdr3_aa: CASSLKTSTDTQYF

j_call: TRBJ1-3
clone_size: NA
v_call: TRBV7-8
d_call: TRBD1
cdr3_nt: TGTGCCAGCAGCTTAAGTCCGACAGGGGGCAACACCATATATTTT
cdr3_aa: CASSLSPTGGNTIYF

j_call: TRBJ2-3
clone_size: NA
v_call: TRBV7-2
d_call: NA
cdr3_nt: TGTGCCAGCAGCTTAAGTATTCGCGCTAGAACAGATACGCAGTATTTT
cdr3_aa: CASSLSIRARTDTQYF

j_call: TRBJ1-5
clone_size: NA
v_call: TRBV6-1
d_call: NA
cdr3_nt: TGTGCCAGCGAGGGAATCCGCAATCAGCCCCAGCATTTT
cdr3_aa: CASEGIRNQPQHF

j_call: TRBJ2-2
clone_size: NA
v_call: TRBV5-4
d_call: TRBD1
cdr3_nt: TGTGCCAGCAGCGTCTACAGGGGGCTTAACACCGGGGAGCTGTTTTTT
cdr3_aa: CASSVYRGLNTGELFF

j_call: TRBJ1-5
clone_size: NA
v_call: TRBV15
d_call: NA
cdr3_nt: TGTGCCACCAGCAGTTTCCGCCCCCTGACAGTTCGACATCAGCCCCAGCATTTT
cdr3_aa: CATSSFRPLTVRHQPQHF

j_call: TRBJ1-4
clone_size: NA
v_call: TRBV7-9
d_call: NA
cdr3_nt: TGTGCCAGCAGCTTAGGACTGTCGGGGTCAACTAATGAAAAACTGTTTTTT
cdr3_aa: CASSLGLSGSTNEKLFF

j_call: TRBJ2-1
clone_size: NA
v_call: TRBV6-4
d_call: NA
cdr3_nt: TGTGCCAGCAGCGAGGACACAGGGAATGAGCAGTTCTTC
cdr3_aa: CASSEDTGNEQFF

j_call: TRBJ1-1
clone_size: NA
v_call: TRBV5-6
d_call: NA
cdr3_nt: TGTGCCAGCAGCTTGTTCGCAGGCTTGAACACTGAAGCTTTCTTT
cdr3_aa: CASSLFAGLNTEAFF

j_call: TRBJ2-1
clone_size: NA
v_call: TRBV4-1
d_call: TRBD2
cdr3_nt: TGCGCCAGCAGCCAAGGGGTTTTTGGCGGGGGGGCAGGGAATGAGCAGTTCTTC
cdr3_aa: CASSQGVFGGGAGNEQFF

j_call: TRBJ2-7
clone_size: NA
v_call: TRBV7-8
d_call: NA
cdr3_nt: TGTGCCAGCAGCCCCCTCCCCGGGAACTACGAGCAGTACTTC
cdr3_aa: CASSPLPGNYEQYF

j_call: TRBJ1-4
clone_size: NA
v_call: TRBV29-1
d_call: NA
cdr3_nt: TGCAGCGTCCCACCGAGGGGGACAAAGACGCGTGGTAGTAAGGAAAAACTGTTTTTT
cdr3_aa: CSVPPRGTKTRGSKEKLFF

j_call: TRBJ2-6
clone_size: NA
v_call: TRBV10-3
d_call: NA
cdr3_nt: TGTGCCATCAGTGATCCCCCGTCTGGGGCCAACGTCCTGACTTTC
cdr3_aa: CAISDPPSGANVLTF

j_call: TRBJ2-3
clone_size: NA
v_call: TRBV2
d_call: TRBD1
cdr3_nt: TGTGCCAGCTTTCAGGGGGTTTTCACAGATACGCAGTATTTT
cdr3_aa: CASFQGVFTDTQYF

j_call: TRBJ2-5
clone_size: NA
v_call: TRBV7-9
d_call: NA
cdr3_nt: TGTGCCAGCAGCCTCGTCCAAGAGACCCAGTACTTC
cdr3_aa: CASSLVQETQYF

j_call: TRBJ2-3
clone_size: NA
v_call: TRBV27
d_call: TRBD2
cdr3_nt: TGTGCCAGCAGTTCCGCCGCCAGCGGGAGGACAGATACGCAGTATTTT
cdr3_aa: CASSSAASGRTDTQYF

j_call: TRBJ1-3
clone_size: NA
v_call: TRBV5-5
d_call: NA
cdr3_nt: TGTGCCAGCAGCTTGGAAGCAGGCAACTCTGGAAACACCATATATTTT
cdr3_aa: CASSLEAGNSGNTIYF